Below, one T cell receptor beta chain is given with its context. Its matching antigen is unknown. One entry per CDR3 protein, called by TCRdb with MiXCR from the 5' RACE reads. The sample includes fewer than 500,000 distinct CDR3 sequences, approximately 19% of them seen just once. The data originate from a study of T cells after yellow fever vaccination. Across the whole study: SMART-Seq v4 Ultra Low Input served to prepare low-cell-number fractions. Points from the study as a whole: On re-exposure, the response was weaker but peaked faster, at day 5 versus 15.

V lost 4 bases to trimming and J lost 1 base, with 11 bases between them. This CDR3 comprises 14 residues. Germline CDR1 and CDR2: SGDLS and YYNGEE. J is TRBJ1-1 and V is TRBV9; D is unclear. The sequenced sample was PBMCs, obtained before the yellow fever booster vaccination. The sequence derives from a young man who received the YFV17D yellow fever vaccine. Written as DNA, the CDR3 is TGTGCCAGCAGCAATTCACACGGGAACACTGAAGCTTTCTTT. Encoded protein: CASSNSHGNTEAFF.